The rows below give T cell receptor beta chains drawn from one sample of a study of radiotherapy plus CTLA-4 blockade in lung cancer. The repertoire was sequenced with immunoSEQ multiplex PCR; TCRdb's copy has only in-frame clones and lacks some. This sample has 40,000 to 60,000 clones, with 80% to 90% found just once. The sequencing here drew on peripheral blood, taken from a patient treated with radiotherapy plus ipilimumab. The receptors stem from a human donor with non-small cell lung cancer that progressed on radiotherapy plus ipilimumab. Some clones in this sample may be carry-over from other donors' samples. The CDR3 runs from the conserved cysteine through the conserved F or W. D genes are given only for firm matches. Where a row states a size, it is once, few, many or the class of an expanded clone; other rows omit it.

j_gene | v_gene | abundance | d_gene | CDR3nt | CDR3aa
TRBJ2-1 | TRBV7-9 | - | TRBD2 | TGTGCCAGCAGCTCCACCCCCTCCAGGACTAGCGGGAGGTTCGGTGAGCAGTTCTTC | CASSSTPSRTSGRFGEQFF
TRBJ1-1 | TRBV4-1 | - | TRBD1 | TGCGCCAGCAGCCCTGGCTCAGGGGGCGTGTGGACTGAAGCTTTCTTT | CASSPGSGGVWTEAFF
TRBJ2-1 | TRBV7-9 | - | TRBD2 | TGTGCCAGCAGCCCAGGGCTAGCGGGAGGCGATGAGCAGTTCTTC | CASSPGLAGGDEQFF
TRBJ2-5 | TRBV7-7 | - | TRBD1 | TGTGCCAGCAGCACCAACAGGGGGCAGGGGGCCCAGTACTTC | CASSTNRGQGAQYF
TRBJ1-4 | TRBV5-1 | - | TRBD1 | TGCGCCAGCAGCTTGGAGGGACAGGGTGCCACTAATGAAAAACTGTTTTTT | CASSLEGQGATNEKLFF
TRBJ2-3 | TRBV9 | - | TRBD2 | TGTGCCAGCAGCGCATTTGCCAGCGGGGGTCGGACAGATACGCAGTATTTT | CASSAFASGGRTDTQYF
TRBJ2-7 | TRBV27 | - | TRBD2 | TGTGCCAGCAGCGCAACTAGCGGGAGAACCTACGAGCAGTACTTC | CASSATSGRTYEQYF
TRBJ2-1 | TRBV13 | - | - | TGTGCCAGCAGCTCGACCGGGACCTACAATGAGCAGTTCTTC | CASSSTGTYNEQFF
TRBJ1-4 | TRBV5-1 | few | - | TGCGCCAGCAGTTATGGGGAGAGAGGTGAAAAACTGTTTTTT | CASSYGERGEKLFF
TRBJ2-1 | TRBV15 | - | - | TGTGCCACCAGCAGACCCCTTGGGAGCGGACTAAATGAGCAGTTCTTC | CATSRPLGSGLNEQFF
TRBJ2-7 | TRBV28 | - | TRBD1 | TGTGCCAGCAGTTTTGGGGACAGGGGTTCCTACGAGCAGTACTTC | CASSFGDRGSYEQYF
TRBJ2-1 | TRBV5-6 | - | - | TGTGCCAGCAGCCAGACTAGCAGGGGGCAGTTCTTC | CASSQTSRGQFF
TRBJ2-3 | TRBV7-2 | - | - | TGTGCCAGCAGCCCCAAGGGGTTTAGCACAGATACGCAGTATTTT | CASSPKGFSTDTQYF
TRBJ1-1 | TRBV5-5 | - | TRBD1 | TGTGCCAGCAGCTTGACGACAGGGGTGAACACTGAAGCTTTCTTT | CASSLTTGVNTEAFF
TRBJ2-7 | TRBV11-2 | - | TRBD2 | TGTGCCAGCAGGCCTTTCGGGGGGACCTACGAGCAGTACTTC | CASRPFGGTYEQYF
TRBJ1-2 | TRBV5-4 | once | - | TGTGCCACATCGGTGTCACGAGACTATGGCTACACCTTC | CATSVSRDYGYTF
TRBJ2-5 | TRBV5-1 | - | - | TGCGCCAGCAGCTCCCTCCGTCCGGGGACCCAGTACTTC | CASSSLRPGTQYF
TRBJ1-4 | TRBV19 | - | - | TGTGCCAGTAGCCCCGGAGGACCGGGAGATGAAAAACTGTTTTTT | CASSPGGPGDEKLFF
TRBJ2-7 | TRBV7-2 | - | - | TGTGCCAGCAGCCGCGGGACCTACAAGCAGTACTTC | CASSRGTYKQYF
TRBJ2-7 | TRBV6-6 | - | - | TGTGCCAGCAACGGGGGGCGATACGAGCAGTACTTC | CASNGGRYEQYF
TRBJ2-7 | TRBV10-1 | - | - | TGCGCCAGCAGTGACCACCACGAGCAGTACTTC | CASSDHHEQYF
TRBJ2-7 | TRBV30 | - | - | TGTGCCTGGAGTGTCCCTTTTTACGAGCAGTACTTC | CAWSVPFYEQYF
TRBJ1-1 | TRBV7-8 | - | - | TGTGCCAGCAGTCGAGACATCATGAACACTGAAGCTTTCTTT | CASSRDIMNTEAFF
TRBJ1-2 | TRBV15 | - | - | TGTGCCACCAGCAGAGGGGCCAGAGACTATGGCTACACCTTC | CATSRGARDYGYTF
TRBJ2-7 | TRBV29-1 | - | - | TGCAGCGTTCCCGGGGACAACTCCTACGAGCAGTACTTC | CSVPGDNSYEQYF
TRBJ1-4 | TRBV30 | once | - | TGTGCCTGGAGTGTAGGGAGGGCTGGAGAAAAACTGTTTTTT | CAWSVGRAGEKLFF
TRBJ2-3 | TRBV10-3 | once | TRBD2 | TGTGCCATCATGACTAGCGGGAGCGGCACAGATACGCAGTATTTT | CAIMTSGSGTDTQYF
TRBJ2-7 | TRBV12-5 | medium-sized | TRBD2 | TGTGCTAGTGGTTCCCCCCGCTTAGCGGGATCGTTAGACGAGCAGTACTTC | CASGSPRLAGSLDEQYF
TRBJ2-7 | TRBV6-1 | - | TRBD2 | TGTGCCAGCAGTGAAGCGCACCTGGGGGGGGTTTTCGACGAGCAGTACTTC | CASSEAHLGGVFDEQYF
TRBJ1-1 | TRBV5-1 | once | TRBD1 | TGCGCCAGCAGCACGACAGGGTCGACGGGAGCTTTCTTT | CASSTTGSTGAFF
TRBJ2-5 | TRBV6-1 | - | - | TGTGCCAGCAGTGTCGGGGACTTTGGAGGAGAGACCCAGTACTTC | CASSVGDFGGETQYF
TRBJ1-4 | TRBV19 | few | TRBD1 | TGTGCCAAAGCGGGACAGGGTGACGTAAAACTGTTTTTT | CAKAGQGDVKLFF
TRBJ2-3 | TRBV6-5 | - | TRBD2 | TGTGCCAGCAGGCTACTAGCGGGGGGCTCAGATACGCAGTATTTT | CASRLLAGGSDTQYF
TRBJ1-5 | TRBV19 | - | TRBD1 | TGTGCCAGTCTTGGGGACAGGGTAGCGTCGAGCAATCAGCCCCAGCATTTT | CASLGDRVASSNQPQHF
TRBJ2-3 | TRBV14 | - | TRBD2 | TGTGCCAGCAGCCAAGAGGACTTATGGCGGGAGATCACAGATACGCAGTATTTT | CASSQEDLWREITDTQYF
TRBJ2-3 | TRBV6-1 | - | - | TGTGCCAGCAGTGTTGGGTCAGAGGGAGATACGCAGTATTTT | CASSVGSEGDTQYF
TRBJ1-1 | TRBV30 | - | TRBD1 | TGTGCCTGGGGGACAGTTTCTAGTGAAGCTTTCTTT | CAWGTVSSEAFF
TRBJ2-1 | TRBV5-8 | - | TRBD2 | TGTGCCAGCAGCTTGGCCCGGGGACTAGTTATGCGTGAGCAGTTCTTC | CASSLARGLVMREQFF
TRBJ1-4 | TRBV15 | - | - | TGTGCCACCAGCAGAGGCCCCAGGGTAGGGCCTAATGAAAAACTGTTTTTT | CATSRGPRVGPNEKLFF
TRBJ2-3 | TRBV11-2 | - | - | TGTGCCAGCAGCTTAGGAGTCCTCACAGATACGCAGTATTTT | CASSLGVLTDTQYF
TRBJ2-1 | TRBV5-1 | - | - | TGCGCCAGCAGCGGAGGGACAGGGGGAGCGGGAGGGCCGGTGTATGAGCAGTTCTTC | CASSGGTGGAGGPVYEQFF
TRBJ2-2 | TRBV7-3 | - | - | TGTGCCAGCAGCCGAGTTGGGGGCGGCACCGGGGAGCTGTTTTTT | CASSRVGGGTGELFF